The next 10 T cell receptor beta chains were all read from a single sample in a study of CD8+ T cells in alopecia areata. RNA extraction and reverse transcription yielded cDNA as sequencing template. The repertoire was sequenced with immunoSEQ multiplex PCR; TCRdb's copy has only in-frame clones and lacks some. This table has 130,000 to 150,000 clones, roughly half appearing once. Sequences were derived from CD4+ T cells sorted from blood, sampled at week 0. The origin of the receptors is a human donor with alopecia areata.

This clone has a handful of counts. CDR3 loop: CASSLYGGEGYEQYF. The CDR3 nucleotides read TGCGCCAGCAGCCTCTACGGGGGAGAGGGCTACGAGCAGTACTTC. The gene calls are TRBV5-1 and TRBJ2-7, with D possibly matching TRBD2 (6 bases). CDR1 and CDR2 from the germline V gene are SGHRS and YFSETQ. Trimming cost V 4 bases and J 3 bases, with 17 bases left between them. This CDR3 is built from 15 residues.

This clone was observed a few times. This chain joins TRBV5-1 and TRBJ2-7; 8 bases align to TRBD2. From germline, CDR1 is SGHRS and CDR2 YFSETQ. V was clipped by 2 bases and J by 3 bases; unmatched bases: 19. This CDR3 is built from 19 residues. The CDR3 protein is CASSFFPSSPAGAGYEQYF. The CDR3 nucleotides read TGCGCCAGCAGCTTTTTTCCATCAAGCCCAGCGGGAGCAGGCTACGAGCAGTACTTC.

The genes are TRBV7-9 and TRBJ2-3, with 9 bases identical to TRBD1. Trimming took 5 bases from V and 3 from J; bases not matched to a gene: 9. This CDR3 has 16 amino acids. Germline lookup yields CDR1 SEHNR and CDR2 FQNEAQ (reference sequence). CDR3 DNA: TGTGCCAGCAGCAACTACCGGGACAGGGTGACAGATACGCAGTATTTT. Translated, it gives CASSNYRDRVTDTQYF.

V usage is TRBV29-1 and J usage is TRBJ2-7; D unresolved. This CDR3 has 12 residues. Germline V lookup: CDR1 SQVTM, CDR2 ANQGSEA. V gave up 4 bases and J gave up 2 bases, with 9 bases separating them. This chain's CDR3 is CSVGPGTYEQYF. In DNA form, the CDR3 reads TGCAGCGTTGGGCCCGGAACCTACGAGCAGTACTTC.

Concerning this clone: Compared with germline, one end of the junction differs, possibly owing to a read error. The chain links TRBV11-2 to TRBJ2-5; perhaps TRBD2 as D (5 bases). Looked up from germline, CDR1 is SGHAT and CDR2 is FQNNGV. CDR3 length: 17 residues. CDR3 residues: CASSVETRAGRVPTAYF. The CDR3 DNA is TGTGCCAGCAGCGTAGAAACTAGGGCTGGTCGTGTTCCGACCGCTTACTTC.

A few counts support this clone. The chain couples TRBV4-1 to TRBJ1-2; 8 bases are shared with TRBD1. This CDR3 has 14 amino acids. CDR1 and CDR2 from the germline V gene are MGHRA and YSYEKL. V shed 1 base and J 4 bases; nucleotides not matched to a gene: 2. CDR3 in amino acids: CASSQGQGAYGYTF. CDR3 DNA: TGCGCCAGCAGCCAAGGCCAGGGGGCCTATGGCTACACCTTC.

V gene TRBV7-3 combines with J gene TRBJ1-2; no firm D call. V lost 6 bases to trimming and J lost 4 bases, with 12 bases between them. The germline V gene encodes CDR1 SGHTA and CDR2 FQGTGA. The CDR3 contains 13 residues. This chain's CDR3 is CASSPGPLYGYTF. The CDR3 DNA reads as TGTGCCAGCAGTCCCGGTCCCCTCTATGGCTACACCTTC.

CDR3 nucleotides: TGTGCCAGCAGCTTAGGCGGGTTAGATGAAAAACTGTTTTTT. It yields the protein CASSLGGLDEKLFF. This rearrangement joins TRBV7-2 to TRBJ1-4, with D hard to call. Germline V lookup: CDR1 SGHTA, CDR2 FQGNSA. Trimming stripped 1 base from V and 6 bases from J, with 9 bases between. The CDR3 covers 14 residues.

This clone was recorded once. The V gene is TRBV15, the J gene TRBJ1-5; TRBD1 aligns across 11 bases. This CDR3 has 17 residues. In germline, CDR1 is LNHNV, CDR2 YYDKDF (reference sequence). The V and J ends lost 0 bases and 4 bases, in that order; junction bases with no gene match: 5. CDR3 amino acids: CATSRDYGTGGNQPQHF. Written as DNA, the CDR3 is TGTGCCACCAGCAGAGATTACGGGACAGGGGGAAATCAGCCCCAGCATTTT.

This clone has just a few counts. This chain uses TRBV30 with TRBJ2-3; the match to TRBD2 covers 8 bases. Germline V gene sequence: CDR1 GTSNPN, CDR2 SVGIG (reference sequence). The V gene end was trimmed by 0 bases and the J gene end by 7 bases; junction bases not matched to a gene: 3. This CDR3 region has 13 residues. Written as DNA, the CDR3 is TGTGCCTGGAGTGTTAGCGGGGCGCATACGCAGTATTTT. Translating gives CAWSVSGAHTQYF.